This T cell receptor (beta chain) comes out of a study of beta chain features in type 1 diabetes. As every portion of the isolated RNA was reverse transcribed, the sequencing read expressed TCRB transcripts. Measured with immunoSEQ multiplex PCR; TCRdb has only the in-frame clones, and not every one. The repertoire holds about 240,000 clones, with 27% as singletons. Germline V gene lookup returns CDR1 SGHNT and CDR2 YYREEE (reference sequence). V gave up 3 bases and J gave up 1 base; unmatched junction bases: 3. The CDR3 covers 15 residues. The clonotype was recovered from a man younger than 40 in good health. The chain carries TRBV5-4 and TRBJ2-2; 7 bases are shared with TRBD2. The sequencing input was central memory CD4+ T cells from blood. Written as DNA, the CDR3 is TGTGCCAGCAGCTGGGCTAGCGGGAACACCGGGGAGCTGTTTTTT. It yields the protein CASSWASGNTGELFF. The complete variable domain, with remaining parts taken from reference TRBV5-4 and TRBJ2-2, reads ETGVTQSPTHLIKTRGQQVTLRCSSQSGHNTVSWYQQALGQGPQFIFQYYREEENGRGNFPPRFSGLQFPNYSSELNVNALELDDSALYLCASSWASGNTGELFFGEGSRLTVL.